The rows below give T cell receptor beta chains drawn from one sample of a study of identifying expanded T cells in peripheral blood. The data were produced by immunoSEQ multiplex PCR, yet TCRdb's version contains in-frame clones alone and is incomplete. The table has about 100,000 clones, approximately 88% seen once. Sequencing input: blood. Receptor source: a person aged 18 to 75 in good health. The CDR3 runs from the conserved cysteine through the conserved F or W. D genes are given only for firm matches. Clone sizes are given selectively: once, few, many, or a class where the clone is expanded.

d_gene: NA; v_gene: TRBV29-1; j_gene: TRBJ1-1; abundance: NA; CDR3aa: CSVEGQANTEAFF; CDR3nt: TGCAGCGTTGAAGGGCAGGCCAACACTGAAGCTTTCTTT
d_gene: TRBD1; v_gene: TRBV4-3; j_gene: TRBJ2-7; abundance: NA; CDR3aa: CASSPLARTGGSYEQYF; CDR3nt: TGCGCCAGCAGCCCCCTAGCGAGGACAGGGGGATCATACGAGCAGTACTTC
d_gene: NA; v_gene: TRBV4-1; j_gene: TRBJ2-1; abundance: NA; CDR3aa: CASSQDRGQFF; CDR3nt: TGCGCCAGCAGCCAAGACCGTGGGCAGTTCTTC
d_gene: TRBD1; v_gene: TRBV29-1; j_gene: TRBJ1-1; abundance: NA; CDR3aa: CSTQTGGGPEAFF; CDR3nt: TGCAGCACACAGACAGGGGGGGGCCCTGAAGCTTTCTTT
d_gene: TRBD1; v_gene: TRBV6-1; j_gene: TRBJ1-1; abundance: NA; CDR3aa: CASKGGDSNTEAFF; CDR3nt: TGTGCCAGCAAAGGAGGGGACAGCAACACTGAAGCTTTCTTT
d_gene: NA; v_gene: TRBV10-3; j_gene: TRBJ2-7; abundance: NA; CDR3aa: CAAGPVSPTYEQYF; CDR3nt: TGTGCCGCTGGGCCCGTCAGCCCGACCTACGAGCAGTACTTC
d_gene: NA; v_gene: TRBV28; j_gene: TRBJ1-5; abundance: NA; CDR3aa: CASSFSDGINQPQHF; CDR3nt: TGTGCCAGCAGTTTTTCCGACGGTATCAATCAGCCCCAGCATTTT
d_gene: TRBD1; v_gene: TRBV5-6; j_gene: TRBJ1-6; abundance: NA; CDR3aa: CASSIGLDRGDNSPLHF; CDR3nt: TGTGCCAGCAGCATAGGACTGGACAGGGGAGATAATTCACCCCTCCACTTT
d_gene: NA; v_gene: TRBV29-1; j_gene: TRBJ2-1; abundance: NA; CDR3aa: CSVAPEATYNEQFF; CDR3nt: TGCAGCGTGGCCCCGGAAGCTACCTACAATGAGCAGTTCTTC
d_gene: NA; v_gene: TRBV30; j_gene: TRBJ2-1; abundance: NA; CDR3aa: CAWSPPDRTNEQFF; CDR3nt: TGTGCCTGGAGTCCCCCGGACAGAACGAATGAGCAGTTCTTC
d_gene: NA; v_gene: TRBV6-6; j_gene: TRBJ1-1; abundance: once; CDR3aa: CASSYWVPNTEAFF; CDR3nt: TGTGCCAGCAGTTACTGGGTTCCTAACACTGAAGCTTTCTTT
d_gene: NA; v_gene: TRBV7-2; j_gene: TRBJ2-7; abundance: NA; CDR3aa: CASSPSYEQYF; CDR3nt: TGTGCCAGCAGCCCCTCCTACGAGCAGTACTTC
d_gene: NA; v_gene: TRBV10-3; j_gene: TRBJ2-7; abundance: NA; CDR3aa: CAITSRASASYEQYF; CDR3nt: TGTGCCATCACGAGTCGGGCTAGCGCGTCCTACGAGCAGTACTTC
d_gene: TRBD2; v_gene: TRBV2; j_gene: TRBJ2-1; abundance: once; CDR3aa: CASSGSGGNEQFF; CDR3nt: TGTGCCAGCAGTGGGTCGGGAGGCAATGAGCAGTTCTTC
d_gene: TRBD1; v_gene: TRBV5-4; j_gene: TRBJ2-7; abundance: NA; CDR3aa: CASSLSQGASEQYF; CDR3nt: TGTGCCAGCAGCTTAAGCCAGGGGGCGAGCGAGCAGTACTTC
d_gene: NA; v_gene: TRBV19; j_gene: TRBJ1-5; abundance: few; CDR3aa: CATTGGSNQPQHF; CDR3nt: TGTGCCACAACGGGGGGAAGCAATCAGCCCCAGCATTTT
d_gene: NA; v_gene: TRBV15; j_gene: TRBJ2-3; abundance: NA; CDR3aa: CATSRAQGGTQYF; CDR3nt: TGTGCCACCAGCAGAGCCCAAGGGGGTACGCAGTATTTT
d_gene: TRBD2; v_gene: TRBV6-5; j_gene: TRBJ2-3; abundance: NA; CDR3aa: CASSIAGPTDTQYF; CDR3nt: TGTGCCAGCAGTATAGCGGGACCAACAGATACGCAGTATTTT
d_gene: TRBD2; v_gene: TRBV7-2; j_gene: TRBJ2-1; abundance: NA; CDR3aa: CASSFNDGGRNEQFF; CDR3nt: TGTGCCAGCAGCTTTAATGACGGGGGGAGAAATGAGCAGTTCTTC
d_gene: NA; v_gene: TRBV2; j_gene: TRBJ2-7; abundance: NA; CDR3aa: CASSEAERTAQYF; CDR3nt: TGTGCCAGCAGTGAAGCAGAGAGAACGGCGCAGTACTTC
d_gene: TRBD2; v_gene: TRBV4-1; j_gene: TRBJ2-7; abundance: NA; CDR3aa: CASSQDIRGGSYEQYF; CDR3nt: TGCGCCAGCAGCCAAGATATTCGCGGGGGAAGTTACGAGCAGTACTTC
d_gene: TRBD1; v_gene: TRBV7-2; j_gene: TRBJ1-5; abundance: NA; CDR3aa: CASSLAGQLNQPQHF; CDR3nt: TGTGCCAGCAGCTTAGCGGGACAGCTCAATCAGCCCCAGCATTTT
d_gene: TRBD1; v_gene: TRBV7-6; j_gene: TRBJ1-1; abundance: NA; CDR3aa: CASSLGQVGTEAFF; CDR3nt: TGTGCCAGCAGCCTTGGACAGGTGGGCACTGAAGCTTTCTTT
d_gene: NA; v_gene: TRBV19; j_gene: TRBJ1-5; abundance: NA; CDR3aa: CASSIYSSNQPQHF; CDR3nt: TGTGCCAGTAGTATTTACAGTAGCAATCAGCCCCAGCATTTT
d_gene: NA; v_gene: TRBV11-2; j_gene: TRBJ1-2; abundance: NA; CDR3aa: CASSFQGSGYGYTF; CDR3nt: TGTGCCAGCAGCTTTCAGGGGAGCGGCTATGGCTACACCTTC
d_gene: NA; v_gene: TRBV28; j_gene: TRBJ1-2; abundance: NA; CDR3aa: CASSLALTNGYTF; CDR3nt: TGTGCCAGCAGTTTAGCCCTAACGAATGGCTACACCTTC
d_gene: TRBD1; v_gene: TRBV6-5; j_gene: TRBJ2-7; abundance: NA; CDR3aa: CASSEAGGRDEQYF; CDR3nt: TGTGCCAGCAGCGAAGCAGGGGGCAGGGACGAGCAGTACTTC
d_gene: NA; v_gene: TRBV12-5; j_gene: TRBJ2-2; abundance: once; CDR3aa: CASAKVNTGELFF; CDR3nt: TGTGCTAGTGCGAAGGTGAACACCGGGGAGCTGTTTTTT
d_gene: TRBD2; v_gene: TRBV7-9; j_gene: TRBJ2-5; abundance: NA; CDR3aa: CASRLGALAGPLQETQYF; CDR3nt: TGTGCCAGCAGATTAGGGGCGTTAGCGGGGCCTCTACAAGAGACCCAGTACTTC
d_gene: NA; v_gene: TRBV6-5; j_gene: TRBJ2-7; abundance: NA; CDR3aa: CASKRDALYEQYF; CDR3nt: TGTGCCTCTAAACGAGATGCCCTCTACGAGCAGTACTTC
d_gene: NA; v_gene: TRBV19; j_gene: TRBJ1-5; abundance: few; CDR3aa: CASQKTQGDQPQHF; CDR3nt: TGTGCCAGCCAGAAGACACAGGGTGATCAGCCCCAGCATTTT
d_gene: NA; v_gene: TRBV7-9; j_gene: TRBJ2-3; abundance: NA; CDR3aa: CASSFQDTQYF; CDR3nt: TGTGCCAGCAGCTTTCAAGATACGCAGTATTTT
d_gene: TRBD2; v_gene: TRBV7-2; j_gene: TRBJ2-7; abundance: NA; CDR3aa: CASSLVWYFESGGALEQYF; CDR3nt: TGTGCCAGCAGCTTAGTTTGGTATTTTGAGAGCGGGGGGGCGTTGGAGCAGTACTTC